The sequence of this T cell receptor beta chain was determined in a study of long-term antiretroviral therapy in people with HIV. A note on this clone: Antigen specificity is unknown.

Findings of the study overall: After ART, diversity increased yet remained lower than transplant donor controls.

The CDR3 is 12 residues long. Deletions cut 3 bases from V and 11 bases from J, with 14 bases between. CDR1 and CDR2 from the germline V gene are SGHTS and YDEGEE. Researchers ran immunoSEQ v3.0 at survey level. Measured with immunoSEQ multiplex PCR; TCRdb has only the in-frame clones, and not every one. The sample contains about 24,000 clones, 83% of which appear only once. The chain recombines TRBV5-8 with TRBJ1-1; D not resolved. Sequenced material: unsorted PBMCs, taken 0.4 years after starting antiretroviral therapy. The source is a man in his fifties with HIV. CDR3 sequence reads: CASSWGQVEAFF. The CDR3 nucleotides read TGTGCCAGCAGCTGGGGTCAGGTCGAGGCTTTCTTT.